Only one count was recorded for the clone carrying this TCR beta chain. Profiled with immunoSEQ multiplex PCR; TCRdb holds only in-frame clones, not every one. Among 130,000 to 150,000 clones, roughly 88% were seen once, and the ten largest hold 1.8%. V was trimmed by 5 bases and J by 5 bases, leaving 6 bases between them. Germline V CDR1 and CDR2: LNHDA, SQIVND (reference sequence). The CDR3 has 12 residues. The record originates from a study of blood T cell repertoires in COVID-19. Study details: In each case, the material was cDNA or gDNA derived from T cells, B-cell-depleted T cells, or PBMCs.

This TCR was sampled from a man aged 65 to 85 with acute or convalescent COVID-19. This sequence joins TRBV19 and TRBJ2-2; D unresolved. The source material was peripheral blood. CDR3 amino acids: CASSVYTGELFF. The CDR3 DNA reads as TGTGCCAGTAGTGTCTATACCGGGGAGCTGTTTTTT.